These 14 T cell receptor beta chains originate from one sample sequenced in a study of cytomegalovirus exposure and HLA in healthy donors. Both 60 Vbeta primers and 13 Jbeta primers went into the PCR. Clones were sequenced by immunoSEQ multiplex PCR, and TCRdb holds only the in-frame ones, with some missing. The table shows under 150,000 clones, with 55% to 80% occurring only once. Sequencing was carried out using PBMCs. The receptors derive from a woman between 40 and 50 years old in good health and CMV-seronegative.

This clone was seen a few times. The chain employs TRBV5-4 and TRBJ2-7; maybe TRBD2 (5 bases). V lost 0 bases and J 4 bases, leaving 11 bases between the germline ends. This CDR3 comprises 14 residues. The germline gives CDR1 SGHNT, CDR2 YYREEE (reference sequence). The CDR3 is CASSLVGESYEQYF. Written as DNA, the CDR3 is TGTGCCAGCAGCTTGGTCGGGGAGAGTTACGAGCAGTACTTC.

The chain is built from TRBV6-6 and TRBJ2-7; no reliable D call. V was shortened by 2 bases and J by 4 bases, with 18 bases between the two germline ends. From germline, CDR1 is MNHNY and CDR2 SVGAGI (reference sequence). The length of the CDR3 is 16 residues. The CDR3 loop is CASSYRPADENYEQYV. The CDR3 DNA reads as TGTGCCAGCAGTTACCGCCCTGCGGATGAGAATTACGAGCAGTACGTC.

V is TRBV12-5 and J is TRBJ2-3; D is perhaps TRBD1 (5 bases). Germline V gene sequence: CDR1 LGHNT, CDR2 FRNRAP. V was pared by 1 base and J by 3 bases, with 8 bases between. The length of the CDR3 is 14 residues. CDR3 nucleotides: TGTGCTAGTGGTTTGGGGGGCCGGACAGATACGCAGTATTTT. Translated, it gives CASGLGGRTDTQYF.

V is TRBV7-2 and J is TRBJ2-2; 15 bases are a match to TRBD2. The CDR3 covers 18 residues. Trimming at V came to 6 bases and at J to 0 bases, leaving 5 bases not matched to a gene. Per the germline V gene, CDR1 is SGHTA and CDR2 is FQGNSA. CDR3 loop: CASRGTSGGKTNTGELFF. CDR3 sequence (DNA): TGTGCCAGCAGGGGGACTAGCGGGGGGAAAACGAACACCGGGGAGCTGTTTTTT.

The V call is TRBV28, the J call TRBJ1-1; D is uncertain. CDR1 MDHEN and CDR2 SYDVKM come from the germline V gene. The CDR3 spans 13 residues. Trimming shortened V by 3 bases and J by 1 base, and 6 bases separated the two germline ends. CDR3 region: CASSFSGNTEAFF. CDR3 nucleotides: TGTGCCAGCAGTTTTTCAGGGAACACTGAAGCTTTCTTT.

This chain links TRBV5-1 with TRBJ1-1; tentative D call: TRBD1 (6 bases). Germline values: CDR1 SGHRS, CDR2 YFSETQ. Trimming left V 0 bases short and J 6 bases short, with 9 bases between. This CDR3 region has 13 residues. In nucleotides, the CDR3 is TGCGCCAGCAGCTTGGCAGGGGCCCCTGAAGCTTTCTTT. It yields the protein CASSLAGAPEAFF. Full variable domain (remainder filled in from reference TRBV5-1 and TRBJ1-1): KAGVTQTPRYLIKTRGQQVTLSCSPISGHRSVSWYQQTPGQGLQFLFEYFSETQRNKGNFPGRFSGRQFSNSRSEMNVSTLELGDSALYLCASSLAGAPEAFFGQGTRLTVV.

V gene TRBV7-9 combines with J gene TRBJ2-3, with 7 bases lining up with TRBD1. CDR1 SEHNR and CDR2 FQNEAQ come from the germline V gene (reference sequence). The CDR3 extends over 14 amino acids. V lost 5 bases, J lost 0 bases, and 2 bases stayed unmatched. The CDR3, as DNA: TGTGCCAGCAGCAGGGGGCTGAGCACAGATACGCAGTATTTT. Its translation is CASSRGLSTDTQYF. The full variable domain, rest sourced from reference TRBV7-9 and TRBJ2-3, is DTGVSQNPRHKITKRGQNVTFRCDPISEHNRLYWYRQTLGQGPEFLTYFQNEAQLEKSRLLSDRFSAERPKGSFSTLEIQRTEQGDSAMYLCASSRGLSTDTQYFGPGTRLTVL.

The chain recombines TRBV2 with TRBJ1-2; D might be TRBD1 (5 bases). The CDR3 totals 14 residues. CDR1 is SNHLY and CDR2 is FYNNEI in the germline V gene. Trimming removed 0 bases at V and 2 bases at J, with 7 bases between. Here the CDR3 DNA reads TGTGCCAGCAGTGAAGCGCCAGGGAACTATGGCTACACCTTC. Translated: CASSEAPGNYGYTF.

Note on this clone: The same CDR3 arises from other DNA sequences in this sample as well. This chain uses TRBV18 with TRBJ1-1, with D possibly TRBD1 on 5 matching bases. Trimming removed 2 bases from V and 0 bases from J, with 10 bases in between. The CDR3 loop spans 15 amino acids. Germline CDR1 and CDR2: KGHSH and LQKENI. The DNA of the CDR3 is TGTGCCAGCTCACCAAGGCAGGGTGTGAACACTGAAGCTTTCTTT. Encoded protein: CASSPRQGVNTEAFF.

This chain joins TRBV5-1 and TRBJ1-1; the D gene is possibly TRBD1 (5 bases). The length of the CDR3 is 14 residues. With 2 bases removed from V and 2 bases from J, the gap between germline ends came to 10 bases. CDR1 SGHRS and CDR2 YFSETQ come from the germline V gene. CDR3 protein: CASSFRQINTEAFF. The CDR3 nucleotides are TGCGCCAGCAGCTTTCGACAGATTAACACTGAAGCTTTCTTT.

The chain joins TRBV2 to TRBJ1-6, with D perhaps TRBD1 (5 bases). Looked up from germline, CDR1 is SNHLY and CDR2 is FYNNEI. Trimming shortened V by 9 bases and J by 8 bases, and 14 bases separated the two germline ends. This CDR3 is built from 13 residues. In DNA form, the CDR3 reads TGTGCCAGTGGGGAAGGGGTCCATTCACCCCTCCACTTT. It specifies CASGEGVHSPLHF.

The DNA for the CDR3 is TGTGCCAGCAGTGAATCGAGGTGGGGAGAAGACAATGAGCAGTTCTTC. It codes for CASSESRWGEDNEQFF. This sequence joins TRBV6-4 and TRBJ2-1, with D tentatively TRBD2 (5 bases). CDR1 MRHNA and CDR2 SNTAGT come from the germline V gene. This CDR3 spans 16 amino acids. Between the trimmed V and J ends, which lost 3 bases and 5 bases, there was a span of 17 bases.

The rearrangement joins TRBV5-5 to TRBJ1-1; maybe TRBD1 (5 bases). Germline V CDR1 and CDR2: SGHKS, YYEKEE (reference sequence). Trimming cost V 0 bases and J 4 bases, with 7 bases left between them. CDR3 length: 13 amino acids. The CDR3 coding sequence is TGTGCCAGCAGCTTGGATGGGGCCACTGAAGCTTTCTTT. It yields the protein CASSLDGATEAFF.

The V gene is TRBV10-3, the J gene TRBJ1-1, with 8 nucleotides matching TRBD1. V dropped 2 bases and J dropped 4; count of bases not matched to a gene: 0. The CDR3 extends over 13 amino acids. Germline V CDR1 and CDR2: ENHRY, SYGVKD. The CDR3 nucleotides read TGTGCCATCAGTGAGACAGGGGGCACTGAAGCTTTCTTT. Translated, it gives CAISETGGTEAFF.